The 18 T cell receptor beta chains reported below all come from one sample, sequenced in a study of read filtering for tumor transcriptome and immune sequencing. From 300 to 450 ng of RNA, a library with molecular barcoded alpha/delta and beta/gamma adaptors was made. TCRdb reanalysed the reads using MiXCR and keeps one entry per CDR3 protein. In the table there are tens of thousands of distinct CDR3 sequences, around 13% of which are singletons. Material: a population of CD138-negative cells sorted from bone marrow. These receptors originate from a donor at least 40 years old with multiple myeloma.

This clonotype showed up many times. This chain joins TRBV5-1 and TRBJ2-1, with TRBD2 matching over 10 bases. The CDR3 is 15 residues long. Germline V gives CDR1 SGHRS, CDR2 YFSETQ. V lost 5 bases to trimming and J lost 4 bases; unmatched junction nucleotides: 6. The CDR3 sequence is CASSASGGGYNEQFF. CDR3 nucleotide sequence: TGCGCCAGCAGTGCTAGCGGGGGCGGATACAATGAGCAGTTCTTC.

In its sample, this clonotype was seen many times. This chain connects TRBV7-9 to TRBJ1-4; TRBD1 matches 9 bases. The junction had 2 bases not matched to a gene; V was cut back by 4 bases and J by 5 bases. CDR1 is SEHNR, CDR2 FQNEAQ, per germline (reference sequence). This CDR3 contains 14 residues. CDR3 protein: CASSSGTGNEKLFF. CDR3 nucleotide sequence: TGTGCCAGCAGCTCCGGGACAGGGAATGAAAAACTGTTTTTT.

Many counts were recorded for this clonotype. This chain connects TRBV19 to TRBJ2-2; D is tentatively TRBD1 or TRBD2 (5 bases each). V was shortened by 7 bases and J by 3 bases, with 12 bases between the two germline ends. The CDR3 extends over 14 amino acids. Germline V gene sequence: CDR1 LNHDA, CDR2 SQIVND (reference sequence). CDR3: CASIRDADTGELFF. The CDR3 DNA is TGTGCCAGTATCCGGGACGCAGACACCGGGGAGCTGTTTTTT.

Worth noting for this clonotype: A clone one base away is much larger, so this may be a read error. J is TRBJ1-1 and V is TRBV25-1; D remains ambiguous. The CDR3 consists of 16 residues. In germline, CDR1 is MGHDK, CDR2 SYGVNS. V was trimmed by 1 base and J by 3 bases, leaving 15 bases between them. This chain's CDR3 is CASSESLRGVDTEAFF. In nucleotides, the CDR3 is TGTGCCAGCAGTGAATCACTCCGGGGTGTGGACACTGAAGCTTTCTTT. The variable domain in full, completed from reference TRBV25-1 and TRBJ1-1, reads EADIYQTPRYLVIGTGKKITLECSQTMGHDKMYWYQQDPGMELHLIHYSYGVNSTEKGDLSSESTVSRIRTEHFPLTLESARPSHTSQYLCASSESLRGVDTEAFFGQGTRLTVV.

This clonotype was seen many times. The V gene is TRBV11-2, the J gene TRBJ2-3, with TRBD2 as a possible D gene (6 bases). The germline V gene has CDR1 SGHAT and CDR2 FQNNGV. The CDR3 extends over 13 amino acids. V lost 6 bases to trimming and J lost 4 bases, with 11 bases between them. CDR3: CASSGGVSDTQYF. The DNA of the CDR3 is TGTGCCAGCAGTGGAGGGGTCTCAGATACGCAGTATTTT. Together with reference TRBV11-2 and TRBJ2-3, the CDR3 gives the full variable domain: EAGVAQSPRYKIIEKRQSVAFWCNPISGHATLYWYQQILGQGPKLLIQFQNNGVVDDSQLPKDRFSAERLKGVDSTLKIQPAKLEDSAVYLCASSGGVSDTQYFGPGTRLTVL.

This clonotype was detected many times. V gene TRBV7-2 combines with J gene TRBJ1-1, with D maybe TRBD1 (5 bases). The germline V and J ends were trimmed by 6 bases and 6 bases, with 20 bases remaining between them. Germline-derived CDR1 and CDR2 are SGHTA and FQGNSA. The CDR3 is made up of 15 amino acids. The CDR3 DNA reads as TGTGCCAGCAGGGTGATCGACGGCCGGGGGGCTGAAGCTTTCTTT. This translates into CASRVIDGRGAEAFF.

This clonotype was seen at least ten times. The chain recombines TRBV5-1 with TRBJ2-1, with 11 bases identical to TRBD2. V dropped 2 bases and J dropped 4; count of bases not matched to a gene: 2. Germline-derived CDR1 and CDR2 are SGHRS and YFSETQ. The CDR3 contains 15 residues. The CDR3 here is CASSFTSGGYNEQFF. The DNA for the CDR3 is TGCGCCAGCAGCTTTACTAGCGGGGGATACAATGAGCAGTTCTTC.

This clonotype was recorded at least ten times. The chain has TRBV7-2 and TRBJ2-7; D is uncertain. Germline loops: CDR1 SGHTA, CDR2 FQGNSA. This CDR3 has 15 residues. The V and J ends lost 0 bases and 0 bases respectively, with 9 bases between them. In DNA form, the CDR3 reads TGTGCCAGCAGCTTAGCGGATAGGGCCTCCTACGAGCAGTACTTC. Translated: CASSLADRASYEQYF. The entire variable domain, with the rest obtained from reference TRBV7-2 and TRBJ2-7, is as follows: GAGVSQSPSNKVTEKGKDVELRCDPISGHTALYWYRQSLGQGLEFLIYFQGNSAPDKSGLPSDRFSAERTGGSVSTLTIQRTQQEDSAVYLCASSLADRASYEQYFGPGTRLTVT.

This clonotype was observed many times. The rearrangement joins TRBV11-2 to TRBJ2-1; 13 bases map to TRBD2. This CDR3 has 18 residues. CDR1 is SGHAT and CDR2 is FQNNGV in the germline V gene. V was pared by 1 base and J by 1 base, with 4 bases of the junction left unmatched. CDR3 loop: CASSLGLAGGASYNEQFF. The CDR3 coding sequence is TGTGCCAGCAGCTTAGGACTAGCGGGGGGTGCGTCCTACAATGAGCAGTTCTTC.

There are many counts of this clonotype. CDR3 coding DNA: TGCAGTGCTAGGAGACCGGACAGGGGGTTTTACGAGCAGTACTTC. Protein: CSARRPDRGFYEQYF. V and J are TRBV20-1 and TRBJ2-7; 10 bases are shared with TRBD1. The CDR3 runs to 15 residues. The germline CDR1 and CDR2 sequences are DFQATT and SNEGSKA (reference sequence). With 3 bases clipped from V and 4 bases from J, the junction kept 9 bases outside the gene matches.

This clonotype was observed at least ten times. The CDR3 sequence is CASSASGQAFF. CDR3 in DNA: TGTGCCAGCAGCGCTTCGGGACAAGCTTTCTTT. The J gene is TRBJ1-1, the V gene TRBV7-9, with TRBD1 as a possible D gene (5 bases). CDR3 length: 11 residues. Trimming pared 5 bases from V and 9 bases from J, leaving 10 bases between. CDR1 is SEHNR and CDR2 is FQNEAQ in the germline V gene (reference sequence).

This clonotype was seen repeatedly, ten times or more. CDR3 residues: CASSLTPLLGTGELFF. As DNA, the CDR3 is TGTGCCAGCAGCCTCACCCCACTTTTGGGCACCGGGGAGCTGTTTTTT. The chain carries TRBV9 and TRBJ2-2; D uncertain. Germline V gene data show CDR1 as SGDLS and CDR2 as YYNGEE. This CDR3 region has 16 residues. Trimming cost V 4 bases and J 4 bases, with 17 bases left between them.

This clonotype occurred many times. This chain's CDR3 is CASSYTGIPFWGYTF. The CDR3 DNA follows: TGTGCCAGCAGCTATACAGGGATCCCCTTTTGGGGCTACACCTTC. This sequence joins TRBV12-3 or TRBV12-4 and TRBJ1-2; possibly TRBD1 for D (6 bases). V shed 6 bases and J shed 8 bases, with 22 bases lying between them. The CDR3 consists of 15 residues.

Many counts were recorded for this clonotype. This chain joins TRBV6-5 and TRBJ2-7; TRBD1 matches 7 bases. This CDR3 has 14 residues. The V gene's germline CDR1 is MNHEY and CDR2 SVGAGI. Trimming took 0 bases from V and 3 from J; bases not matched to a gene: 2. The CDR3 sequence is CASSYSGQFYEQYF. The CDR3 nucleotides are TGTGCCAGCAGTTACTCGGGACAGTTCTACGAGCAGTACTTC.

This clonotype was seen many times. The chain combines TRBV27 with TRBJ1-1, with a tentative D call TRBD1 (6 bases). The CDR3 runs 14 residues. Trimming shortened V by 2 bases and J by 7 bases, and 14 bases separated the two germline ends. Germline V lookup: CDR1 MNHEY, CDR2 SMNVEV (reference sequence). Here the CDR3 reads CASSLPTGKGEAFF. The CDR3 nucleotides read TGTGCCAGCAGTTTACCCACAGGGAAGGGTGAAGCTTTCTTT.

This clonotype showed up many times. The genes are TRBV7-2 and TRBJ1-5; D is possibly TRBD1 (6 bases). Germline V gene lookup returns CDR1 SGHTA and CDR2 FQGNSA. V gave up 3 bases and J gave up 7 bases, with 10 bases separating them. The length of the CDR3 is 13 residues. This chain's CDR3 is CASSLGQWQPQHF. CDR3 DNA: TGTGCCAGCAGCTTGGGACAATGGCAGCCCCAGCATTTT.

This clonotype showed up just a few times. This chain connects TRBV28 to TRBJ2-7; TRBD1 or TRBD2 may be the D gene (5 bases each). Trimming shortened V by 5 bases and J by 1 base, and 12 bases separated the two germline ends. This CDR3 contains 14 residues. Germline-derived CDR1 and CDR2 are MDHEN and SYDVKM. DNA of the CDR3: TGTGCCAGCAGTACTCCGGGGCGATCCTACGAGCAGTACTTC. Translation gives CASSTPGRSYEQYF.

Details on this clonotype: It differs at one base from a far larger clone, so likely a read error. The rearrangement links TRBV7-3 to TRBJ1-5; D remains unclear. The CDR3 is 14 residues long. With 2 bases removed from V and 6 bases from J, the gap between germline ends came to 11 bases. Germline CDR1 SGHTA, CDR2 FQGTGA. As DNA, the CDR3 is TGTGCCAGCAGCTTAGGAGGGTCAAGTCAGCCCCAGCATTTT. Its protein is CASSLGGSSQPQHF.